This is a list of T cell receptor beta chains from one sample in a study of technical replicates of blood from a few donors. Using immunoSEQ multiplex PCR, the repertoire was profiled, and TCRdb retains in-frame clones only, with some absent. This sample has 95,000 to 100,000 clones, with roughly 95% found just once. The sample consisted of T cells isolated from PBMCs. The source of these receptors is a human donor in good health. Each CDR3 is given with its conserved first and last residue. The D gene is left open where the match is weak.

j_call: TRBJ2-1
v_call: TRBV2
d_call: TRBD2
cdr3_aa: CASSEQGLGPNEQFF
cdr3_nt: TGTGCCAGCAGTGAACAGGGACTAGGGCCCAATGAGCAGTTCTTC

j_call: TRBJ1-3
v_call: TRBV29-1
d_call: NA
cdr3_aa: CSVGGAGNTIYF
cdr3_nt: TGCAGCGTTGGGGGGGCTGGAAACACCATATATTTT

j_call: TRBJ2-1
v_call: TRBV10-2
d_call: TRBD2
cdr3_aa: CASSEVAGGRDEQFF
cdr3_nt: TGCGCCAGCAGTGAAGTAGCGGGAGGTAGGGATGAGCAGTTCTTC

j_call: TRBJ2-7
v_call: TRBV7-2
d_call: NA
cdr3_aa: CASSWAGYEQYF
cdr3_nt: TGTGCCAGCAGCTGGGCGGGCTACGAGCAGTACTTC

j_call: TRBJ2-2
v_call: TRBV9
d_call: TRBD1
cdr3_aa: CASSAPGQGAAGELFF
cdr3_nt: TGTGCCAGCAGCGCGCCGGGACAGGGGGCGGCCGGGGAGCTGTTTTTT

j_call: TRBJ2-7
v_call: TRBV5-6
d_call: NA
cdr3_aa: CASSLAGGAGLYEQYF
cdr3_nt: TGTGCCAGCAGCTTGGCTGGCGGGGCAGGGCTCTACGAGCAGTACTTC

j_call: TRBJ2-5
v_call: TRBV5-4
d_call: TRBD1
cdr3_aa: CASSVAGTAQGGTQYF
cdr3_nt: TGTGCCAGCAGCGTAGCCGGGACAGCCCAAGGGGGGACCCAGTACTTC

j_call: TRBJ2-7
v_call: TRBV2
d_call: NA
cdr3_aa: CASIGGGPGEQYF
cdr3_nt: TGTGCCAGCATCGGGGGAGGACCCGGCGAGCAGTACTTC

j_call: TRBJ2-1
v_call: TRBV18
d_call: TRBD2
cdr3_aa: CASSPRTSGNYNEQFF
cdr3_nt: TGTGCCAGCTCACCTAGGACTAGCGGAAACTACAATGAGCAGTTCTTC

j_call: TRBJ2-7
v_call: TRBV11-2
d_call: TRBD2
cdr3_aa: CASSLAGTSSSYEQYF
cdr3_nt: TGTGCCAGCAGCTTGGCCGGGACTAGCAGCTCCTACGAGCAGTACTTC